This TCR beta chain appears in the sequencing data of a study of neurological immune-mediated disorders. V was pared by 6 bases and J by 0 bases, with 5 bases between. This CDR3 comprises 12 residues. Germline V gene data show CDR1 as MNHEY and CDR2 as SVGAGI. The making of cDNA relied on 5'RACE with 10-nucleotide random UMIs. Over 190 million TCR-beta sequences from 15-18 subjects were obtained in each sequencing run. TCRdb processed the 5' RACE reads anew with MiXCR; each CDR3 protein has one entry. The table has fewer than 85,000 distinct CDR3 sequences, around 3.9% seen once. Regarding the study as a whole: The authors found no clinical or MRI feature associated with the multiple sclerosis repertoire cluster. None of the CDR3 amino acid sequences found in expanded clones was shared across subjects. This suggests that the TCR-beta repertoires were private in all groups.

As regards this clonotype: Its antigen is as yet unknown.

The chain recombines TRBV6-5 with TRBJ1-1; no definite D call. This TCR came from a young man with multiple sclerosis. The sample consisted of PBMCs. DNA of the CDR3: TGTGCCAGCAGGGGCATGAACACTGAAGCTTTCTTT. It codes for CASRGMNTEAFF.